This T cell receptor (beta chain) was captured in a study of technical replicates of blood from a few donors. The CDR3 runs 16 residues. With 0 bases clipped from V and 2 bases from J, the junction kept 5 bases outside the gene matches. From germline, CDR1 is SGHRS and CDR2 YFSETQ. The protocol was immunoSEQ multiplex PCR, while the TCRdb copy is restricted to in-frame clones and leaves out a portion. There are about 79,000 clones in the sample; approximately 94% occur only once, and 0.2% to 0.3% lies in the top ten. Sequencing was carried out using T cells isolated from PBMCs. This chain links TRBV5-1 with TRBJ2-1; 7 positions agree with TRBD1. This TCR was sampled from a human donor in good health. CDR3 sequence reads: CASSLAWDSPYNEQFF. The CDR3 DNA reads TGCGCCAGCAGCTTGGCTTGGGACAGCCCCTACAATGAGCAGTTCTTC.